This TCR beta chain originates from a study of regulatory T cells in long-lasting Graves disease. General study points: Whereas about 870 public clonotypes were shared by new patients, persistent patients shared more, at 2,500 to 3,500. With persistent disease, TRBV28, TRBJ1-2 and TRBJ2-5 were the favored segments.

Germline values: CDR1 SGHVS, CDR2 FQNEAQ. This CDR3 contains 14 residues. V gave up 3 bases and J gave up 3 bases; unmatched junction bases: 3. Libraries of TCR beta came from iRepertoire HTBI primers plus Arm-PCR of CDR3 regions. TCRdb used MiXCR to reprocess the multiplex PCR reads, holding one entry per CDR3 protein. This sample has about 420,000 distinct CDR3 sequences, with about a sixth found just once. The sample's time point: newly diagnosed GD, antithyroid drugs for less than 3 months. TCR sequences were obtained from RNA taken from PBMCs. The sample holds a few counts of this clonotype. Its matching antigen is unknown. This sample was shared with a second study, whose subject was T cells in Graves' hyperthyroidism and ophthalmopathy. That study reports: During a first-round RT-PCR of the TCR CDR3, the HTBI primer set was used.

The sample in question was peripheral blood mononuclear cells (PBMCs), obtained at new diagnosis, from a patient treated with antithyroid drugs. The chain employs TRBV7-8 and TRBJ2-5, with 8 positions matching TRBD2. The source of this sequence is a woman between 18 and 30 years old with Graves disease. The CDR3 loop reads CASSLGSGKETQYF. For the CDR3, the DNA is TGTGCCAGCAGCTTGGGTAGCGGGAAAGAGACCCAGTACTTC.